This TCR beta chain was documented in a study of cytomegalovirus exposure and HLA in healthy donors. Germline CDR1 reads LGHNA; CDR2 reads YNFKEQ. The CDR3 is 15 amino acids. V was shortened by 4 bases and J by 0 bases, with 10 bases between the two germline ends. Use of 60 Vbeta and 13 Jbeta primers characterized the PCR. Authors' methods: Later reanalysis found around 84 million unique TCR beta chains, around 11 million of them shared. Sequencing was performed with immunoSEQ multiplex PCR; in TCRdb, only in-frame clones are kept and a portion is missing. V, J and clone size are taken as reported in that table, and D and trimming were inferred from the DNA itself. The sample carries more than 95,000 clones, around 77% recorded once. While unrecorded immune exposures were likely, the donors were nominally healthy when sampled.

The material sequenced was PBMCs. The chain uses TRBV4-2 and TRBJ2-1; maybe TRBD2 (6 bases). The source of this sequence is a man in his forties or fifties in good health and CMV-seropositive. The CDR3 DNA reads TGTGCCAGCAGCCGAGCGGGTACCTCCTACAATGAGCAGTTCTTC. Translating it yields CASSRAGTSYNEQFF.